The rows below give T cell receptor beta chains drawn from one sample of a study of T-cell reconstitution after alpha-beta-depleted transplantation in children. TCRdb reprocessed the PCR reads with MiXCR, giving one entry per CDR3 protein. Of approximately 420,000 distinct CDR3 sequences in the sample, approximately 11% were seen once. The sequenced sample was PBMCs from the stem cell graft donor, obtained from the stem cell graft. These receptors were obtained from a human donor who donated a stem cell graft to a child with acute myeloid leukemia. The CDR3 runs from the conserved cysteine through the conserved F or W. Only some rows state a clone size, as once, few, many or a class for expanded clones.

v_gene | abundance | CDR3aa
TRBV25-1 | - | CASSYGGNGQFVNEQFF
TRBV5-1 | few | CASSLGDSMNTEAFF
TRBV4-2 | few | CASSQDPGLAGGLGELFF
TRBV20-1 | - | CSAAFLAGGPSETQYF
TRBV7-9 | few | CASSLGSGGNGELFF
TRBV11-2 | - | CASTPYESYNEQFF
TRBV11-1 | many | CASSFSPDSGQGAGYGYTF
TRBV29-1 | many | CSVEGTGTYEQYF
TRBV9 | few | CASSVVGTSGGHEQFF
TRBV7-6 | few | CASGTGDTGELFF
TRBV20-1 | - | CSASATGSLETQYF
TRBV5-1 | few | CASSTGSVNAYNEQFF
TRBV29-1 | few | CSGRDRVTSEQYF
TRBV12-5 | few | CASAREAGGNYGYTF
TRBV18 | many | CASSPSRRESAGELFF
TRBV6-1 | - | CASTRGGGSTNSPLHF
TRBV7-3 | few | CASSLFPTSELFF
TRBV20-1 | few | CSARGPKYNEQFF
TRBV5-1 | - | CASSYRFDRGEYEQYF
TRBV5-1 | few | CASSFNAAKTDTQYF
TRBV29-1 | many | CSVIEPGLAFF
TRBV7-8 | few | CASSPRDSVGYGYTF
TRBV2 | few | CASTKETGSTDTQYF
TRBV20-1 | few | CSARRVSGNYEQYF
TRBV5-1 | few | CASSPGTSGRKMATGELFF
TRBV20-1 | few | CSAKPWRDPQILGFF
TRBV7-6 | few | CASGPGSSASTDTQYF
TRBV20-1 | once | CIRGRAMGTGELFF
TRBV20-1 | few | CSARDVGTGDNSPLHF
TRBV4-3 | - | CASSQPLAGGINEQFF
TRBV20-1 | - | CSATKPGPSRDTQYF
TRBV5-5 | many | CASSLGTGPQETQYF
TRBV4-3 | many | CASSQEVASPNIQYF
TRBV20-1 | few | CSAGPGQQFF
TRBV27 | - | CASSLWNRQSPLHF
TRBV6-1 | - | CASSQTGGLTYEQYF
TRBV18 | - | CASSLSGSANEQFF
TRBV10-3 | many | CAISYQGKDYGYTF
TRBV11-1 | - | CASSLFRRLTRVPDTQYF
TRBV30 | - | CAWSVRSLLDTQYF
TRBV20-1 | - | CSAREDGLAGALAKNSQYF
TRBV9 | many | CASSYGPSGGELFF
TRBV20-1 | - | CSARILETQYF
TRBV15 | many | CATSRTGVTEAFF
TRBV29-1 | few | CSAGHLNQPQHF
TRBV27 | few | CASSSRILQPGYTF
TRBV5-1 | many | CASSLADSSYNEQFF
TRBV6-2/TRBV6-3 | - | CASSYGRTWSGRSYNSPLHF
TRBV6-2/TRBV6-3 | few | CASSYSQYTEAFF
TRBV12-3/TRBV12-4 | many | CASSSRTGPNEKLFF
TRBV16 | many | CASSQGQGALKGQFF
TRBV29-1 | many | CSAVLSNTEAFF
TRBV20-1 | - | CSLRARGTSGETYEQYF
TRBV29-1 | - | CSVEDRGVGTDTQYF
TRBV7-8 | - | CASRFEASTDTQYF
TRBV7-9 | many | CASSARQGARTEAFF
TRBV20-1 | many | CSARDPRGGNTGELFF
TRBV7-2 | few | CASSTELTGYQPQHF
TRBV20-1 | - | CSAPRTSGGNTGELFF
TRBV5-1 | few | CASSETARLRSSYNEQFF